The following is a TCR beta chain sequence with its context. This record comes from a study of shared clonotypes between healthy human individuals. Positive CCR7 selection of CD45RO-negative cells yielded the naive CD8 cells, and terminally differentiated effector memory CD45RA+ cells were excluded. Each sorted subset replicate got 200 ng genomic DNA, roughly 33,000 genomes. This table comes from immunoSEQ multiplex PCR, and its TCRdb copy is limited to in-frame clones, with some not included. The sample records about 680,000 clones, roughly nine tenths being singletons. Germline loops: CDR1 SGHRS, CDR2 YFSETQ. The CDR3 length is 15 residues. V was clipped by 5 bases and J by 2 bases; unmatched bases: 10.

V and J are TRBV5-1 and TRBJ2-7; TRBD1 agrees at 7 bases. Sequenced sample: naive CD8+ T cells sorted from blood. The sequence came from a man aged 30-40 years in good health. The CDR3: CASRLGTAYTYEQYF. In DNA, the CDR3 is TGCGCCAGCAGACTCGGGACAGCCTATACCTACGAGCAGTACTTC.